This T cell receptor beta chain was found in a study of blood T cell repertoires in COVID-19 (dated by TCRdb to about 2020). A note on the overall study: Collaborator samples came from the United States, Italy and Spain and covered acute and convalescent phases of COVID-19. Where available, HLA class I and class II types were obtained from metadata supplied by the sample provider rather than from assay-based typing. The repertoires were released in a freely available public database meant as a resource for research on the immune response to SARS-CoV-2. The samples were drawn from two sources: the first 160 participants of the ongoing ImmuneRACE study, and over 1,000 subjects contributed by 6 global collaborators. Deeply sampled blood TCRbeta repertoires from subjects exposed to, actively infected with, or recovered from COVID-19 were included in the dataset. The prospective study material was composed of cDNA or gDNA derived from T cells, B-cell-depleted T cells, or PBMCs. The sample metadata nearly always contained a de-identified subject ID, COVID-19 status, age in years and sex. Overall study results and their limits: Clinical and demographic metadata were provided uncurated, with the amount varying by source and participant.

V is clipped by 7 bases and J by 4 bases, and the sequence between their germline boundaries is 18 bases long. The germline V gene provides CDR1 SQVTM and CDR2 ANQGSEA. Counted from cysteine to phenylalanine, this CDR3 has 14 amino acids. The retained sequence is limited to the CDR3, 42 bases, with the frame set at the first base. Whole blood was collected in K2EDTA tubes by collaborating institutions according to the institutions' own protocols. Collaborator samples were shipped for TCRbeta analysis as frozen whole blood, isolated PBMCs, or DNA extracted from either sample type. The immunoSEQ Assay, a bias-controlled multiplex PCR, was used to amplify TCRbeta CDR3 regions from genomic DNA. The source study handled its data this way. Within the assay, amplification of reference gene primers was used to estimate how many nucleated cells each sample contained. To quantify the absolute abundance of each unique TCRbeta CDR3 rearrangement, sequence reads were collapsed and filtered. For each sample, productive Simpson clonality was calculated as the square root of Simpson's diversity index across productive rearrangements. TCRdb took this table from immuneACCESS and kept in-frame rearrangements with V and J called. Such tables lack part of the clones; where checked against another copy, unresolved V genes explain under half of the gap, and the rest is unexplained. V and J calls and clone size are copied from that table; D and trimming were computed from the DNA. The table for this sample lists 95,000 or so clones; 70% to 85% of them were counted only once. The top ten hold approximately 24% of the sample.

As to this clone: The antigen it binds to is not known. No quality values exist for individual bases; no much larger clone is one base distant.

The sample consisted of peripheral blood. The chain was built from TRBV29-1 and TRBJ2-3, with a weak D call of TRBD1 (6 bases match). This sequence originates from a human donor in a cohort sampled during active COVID-19. The CDR3 reads as follows: CSASRDTTADTQYF. The DNA sequence is TGCAGCGCCTCTCGGGACACTACGGCAGATACGCAGTATTTT.